The text below deals with one T cell receptor (beta chain). Per germline, CDR1 SEHNR and CDR2 FQNEAQ (reference sequence). The CDR3 extends over 17 amino acids. V dropped 5 bases and J dropped 0; count of bases not matched to a gene: 8. This sample is drawn from a study of technical replicates of blood from a few donors. Generated by immunoSEQ multiplex PCR, the TCRdb table keeps only in-frame clones and is missing some. The sample contains tens of thousands of clones, around 97% of which appear only once. Sequenced: T cells isolated from PBMCs. The chain links TRBV7-9 to TRBJ2-7, with 12 bases aligning to TRBD1. This TCR derives from a human donor in good health. The CDR3 loop is CASSRAPGQGASYEQYF. In nucleotides, the CDR3 is TGTGCCAGCAGCCGAGCCCCGGGACAGGGGGCCTCCTACGAGCAGTACTTC.